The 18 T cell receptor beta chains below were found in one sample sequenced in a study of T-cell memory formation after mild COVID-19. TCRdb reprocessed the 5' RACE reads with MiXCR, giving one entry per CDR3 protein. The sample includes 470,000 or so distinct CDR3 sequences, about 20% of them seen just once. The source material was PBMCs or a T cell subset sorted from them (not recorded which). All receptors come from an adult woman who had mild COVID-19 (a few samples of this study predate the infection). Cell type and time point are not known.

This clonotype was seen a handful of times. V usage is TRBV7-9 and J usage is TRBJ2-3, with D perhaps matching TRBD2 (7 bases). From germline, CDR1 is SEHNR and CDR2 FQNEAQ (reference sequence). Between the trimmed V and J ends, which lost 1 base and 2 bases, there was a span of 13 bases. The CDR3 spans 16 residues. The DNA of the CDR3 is TGTGCCAGCAGCTTAGTTTCGGGGGGCGACACAGATACGCAGTATTTT. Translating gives CASSLVSGGDTDTQYF.

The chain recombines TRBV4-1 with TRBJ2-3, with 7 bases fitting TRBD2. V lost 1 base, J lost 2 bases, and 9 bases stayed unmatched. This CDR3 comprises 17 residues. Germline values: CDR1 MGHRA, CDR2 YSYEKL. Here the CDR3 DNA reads TGCGCCAGCAGCCAAGCTCGCCTAGCGGCCAACACAGATACGCAGTATTTT. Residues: CASSQARLAANTDTQYF.

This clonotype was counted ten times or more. The CDR3 loop reads CASSLTSNEQFF. In nucleotides, the CDR3 is TGTGCCAGCAGCTTAACTAGCAATGAGCAGTTCTTC. The gene calls are TRBV7-3 and TRBJ2-1; the D is unclear. Looked up from germline, CDR1 is SGHTA and CDR2 is FQGTGA. V was clipped by 0 bases and J by 6 bases, with 3 bases between them. The CDR3 extends over 12 amino acids.

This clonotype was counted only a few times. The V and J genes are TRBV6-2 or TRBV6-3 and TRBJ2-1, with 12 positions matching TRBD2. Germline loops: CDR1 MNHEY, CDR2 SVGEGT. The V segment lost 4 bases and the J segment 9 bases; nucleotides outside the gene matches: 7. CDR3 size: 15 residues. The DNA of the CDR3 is TGTGCCAGCAGTTCTCGACTAGCGGGAGCTGTTGAGCAGTTCTTC. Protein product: CASSSRLAGAVEQFF.

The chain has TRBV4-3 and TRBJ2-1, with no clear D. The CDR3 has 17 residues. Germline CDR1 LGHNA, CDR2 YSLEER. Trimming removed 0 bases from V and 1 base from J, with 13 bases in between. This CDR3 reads CASSQDTPLGSYNEQFF. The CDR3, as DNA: TGCGCCAGCAGCCAAGATACCCCTTTGGGGTCCTACAATGAGCAGTTCTTC.

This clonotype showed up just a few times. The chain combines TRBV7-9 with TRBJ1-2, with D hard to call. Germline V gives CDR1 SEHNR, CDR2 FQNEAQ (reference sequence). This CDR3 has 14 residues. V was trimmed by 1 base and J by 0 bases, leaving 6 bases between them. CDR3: CASSLDTTNYGYTF. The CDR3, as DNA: TGTGCCAGCAGCTTAGATACCACTAACTATGGCTACACCTTC.

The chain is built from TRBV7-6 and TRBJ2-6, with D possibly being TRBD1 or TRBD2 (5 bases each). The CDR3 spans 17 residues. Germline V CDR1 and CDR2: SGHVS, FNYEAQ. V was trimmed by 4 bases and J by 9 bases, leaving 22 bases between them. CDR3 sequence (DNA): TGTGCCAGCAGCTATGCAGCCCGGGGCTCTTCGGGCAACGTCCTGACTTTC. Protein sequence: CASSYAARGSSGNVLTF.

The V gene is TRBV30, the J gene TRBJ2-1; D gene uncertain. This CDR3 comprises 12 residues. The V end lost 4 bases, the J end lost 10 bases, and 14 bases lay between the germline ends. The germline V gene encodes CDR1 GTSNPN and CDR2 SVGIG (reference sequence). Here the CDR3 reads CAWTQTAPEQFF. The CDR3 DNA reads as TGTGCCTGGACCCAGACCGCCCCAGAGCAGTTCTTC.

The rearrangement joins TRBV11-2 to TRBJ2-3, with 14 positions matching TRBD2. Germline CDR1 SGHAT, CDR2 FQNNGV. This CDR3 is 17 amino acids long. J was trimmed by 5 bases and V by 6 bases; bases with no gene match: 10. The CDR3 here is CASSTDGTSGSGDTQYF. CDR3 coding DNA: TGTGCCAGCAGTACGGACGGGACTAGCGGGAGTGGAGATACGCAGTATTTT.

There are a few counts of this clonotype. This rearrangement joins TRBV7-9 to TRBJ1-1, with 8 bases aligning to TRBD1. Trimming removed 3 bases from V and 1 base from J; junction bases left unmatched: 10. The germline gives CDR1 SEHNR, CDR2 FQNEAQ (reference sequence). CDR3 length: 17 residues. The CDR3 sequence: CASSFRQGYEWNTEAFF. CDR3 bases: TGTGCCAGCAGCTTCCGACAGGGGTATGAGTGGAACACTGAAGCTTTCTTT.

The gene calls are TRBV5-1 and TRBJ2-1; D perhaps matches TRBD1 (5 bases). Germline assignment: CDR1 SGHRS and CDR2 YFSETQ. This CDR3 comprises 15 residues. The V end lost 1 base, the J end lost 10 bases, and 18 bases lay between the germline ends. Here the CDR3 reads CASSLRGTQSKEQFF. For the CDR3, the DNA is TGCGCCAGCAGCTTGAGGGGAACCCAATCAAAGGAGCAGTTCTTC.

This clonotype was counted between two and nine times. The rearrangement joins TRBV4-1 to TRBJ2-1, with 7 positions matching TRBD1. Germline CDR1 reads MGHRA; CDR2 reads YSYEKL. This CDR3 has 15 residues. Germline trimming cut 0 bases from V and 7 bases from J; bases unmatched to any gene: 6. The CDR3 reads CASSQDGTGDNEQFF. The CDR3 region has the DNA TGCGCCAGCAGCCAAGACGGAACAGGGGATAATGAGCAGTTCTTC.

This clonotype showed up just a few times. The CDR3 DNA reads as TGCGCCAGCAGCCAAGACCGGACAGGGATGGATACGCAGTATTTT. Its translation: CASSQDRTGMDTQYF. V gene TRBV4-1 combines with J gene TRBJ2-3; 8 bases are shared with TRBD1. The junction had 5 bases not matched to a gene; V was cut back by 0 bases and J by 6 bases. Germline CDR1 MGHRA, CDR2 YSYEKL. The CDR3 is made up of 15 amino acids.

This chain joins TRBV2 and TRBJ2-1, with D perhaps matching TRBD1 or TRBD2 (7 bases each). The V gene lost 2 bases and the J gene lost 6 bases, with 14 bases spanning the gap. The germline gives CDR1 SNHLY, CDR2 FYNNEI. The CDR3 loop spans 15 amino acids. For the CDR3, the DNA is TGTGCCAGCAGTGAACAGGGGGGAGGGATCAATGAGCAGTTCTTC. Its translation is CASSEQGGGINEQFF.

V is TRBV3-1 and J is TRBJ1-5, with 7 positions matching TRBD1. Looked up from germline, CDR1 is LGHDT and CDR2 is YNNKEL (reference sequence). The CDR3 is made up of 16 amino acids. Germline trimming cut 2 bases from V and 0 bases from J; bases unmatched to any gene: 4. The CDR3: CASSQNGQVSNQPQHF. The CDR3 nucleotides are TGTGCCAGCAGCCAAAACGGACAGGTTAGCAATCAGCCCCAGCATTTT.

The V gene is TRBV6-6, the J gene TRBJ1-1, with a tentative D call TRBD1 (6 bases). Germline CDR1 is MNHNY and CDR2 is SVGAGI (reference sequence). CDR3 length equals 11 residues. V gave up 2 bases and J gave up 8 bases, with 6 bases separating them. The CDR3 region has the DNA TGTGCCAGCAGTTACGACAGGGAAGCTTTCTTT. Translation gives CASSYDREAFF.

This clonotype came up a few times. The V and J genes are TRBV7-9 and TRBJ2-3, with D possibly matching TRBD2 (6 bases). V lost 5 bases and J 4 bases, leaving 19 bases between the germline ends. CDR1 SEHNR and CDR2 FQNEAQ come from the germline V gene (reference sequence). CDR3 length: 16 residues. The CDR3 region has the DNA TGTGCCAGCAGCCCAGCGGGCAGTTTAAAGGCAGATACGCAGTATTTT. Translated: CASSPAGSLKADTQYF. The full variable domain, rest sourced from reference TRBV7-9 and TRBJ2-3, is DTGVSQNPRHKITKRGQNVTFRCDPISEHNRLYWYRQTLGQGPEFLTYFQNEAQLEKSRLLSDRFSAERPKGSFSTLEIQRTEQGDSAMYLCASSPAGSLKADTQYFGPGTRLTVL.

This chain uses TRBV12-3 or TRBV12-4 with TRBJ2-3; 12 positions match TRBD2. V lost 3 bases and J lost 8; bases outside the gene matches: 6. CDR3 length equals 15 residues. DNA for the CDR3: TGTGCCAGCAGTTTTTCTAGCGGGGGGGCAGGTACGCAGTATTTT. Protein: CASSFSSGGAGTQYF.